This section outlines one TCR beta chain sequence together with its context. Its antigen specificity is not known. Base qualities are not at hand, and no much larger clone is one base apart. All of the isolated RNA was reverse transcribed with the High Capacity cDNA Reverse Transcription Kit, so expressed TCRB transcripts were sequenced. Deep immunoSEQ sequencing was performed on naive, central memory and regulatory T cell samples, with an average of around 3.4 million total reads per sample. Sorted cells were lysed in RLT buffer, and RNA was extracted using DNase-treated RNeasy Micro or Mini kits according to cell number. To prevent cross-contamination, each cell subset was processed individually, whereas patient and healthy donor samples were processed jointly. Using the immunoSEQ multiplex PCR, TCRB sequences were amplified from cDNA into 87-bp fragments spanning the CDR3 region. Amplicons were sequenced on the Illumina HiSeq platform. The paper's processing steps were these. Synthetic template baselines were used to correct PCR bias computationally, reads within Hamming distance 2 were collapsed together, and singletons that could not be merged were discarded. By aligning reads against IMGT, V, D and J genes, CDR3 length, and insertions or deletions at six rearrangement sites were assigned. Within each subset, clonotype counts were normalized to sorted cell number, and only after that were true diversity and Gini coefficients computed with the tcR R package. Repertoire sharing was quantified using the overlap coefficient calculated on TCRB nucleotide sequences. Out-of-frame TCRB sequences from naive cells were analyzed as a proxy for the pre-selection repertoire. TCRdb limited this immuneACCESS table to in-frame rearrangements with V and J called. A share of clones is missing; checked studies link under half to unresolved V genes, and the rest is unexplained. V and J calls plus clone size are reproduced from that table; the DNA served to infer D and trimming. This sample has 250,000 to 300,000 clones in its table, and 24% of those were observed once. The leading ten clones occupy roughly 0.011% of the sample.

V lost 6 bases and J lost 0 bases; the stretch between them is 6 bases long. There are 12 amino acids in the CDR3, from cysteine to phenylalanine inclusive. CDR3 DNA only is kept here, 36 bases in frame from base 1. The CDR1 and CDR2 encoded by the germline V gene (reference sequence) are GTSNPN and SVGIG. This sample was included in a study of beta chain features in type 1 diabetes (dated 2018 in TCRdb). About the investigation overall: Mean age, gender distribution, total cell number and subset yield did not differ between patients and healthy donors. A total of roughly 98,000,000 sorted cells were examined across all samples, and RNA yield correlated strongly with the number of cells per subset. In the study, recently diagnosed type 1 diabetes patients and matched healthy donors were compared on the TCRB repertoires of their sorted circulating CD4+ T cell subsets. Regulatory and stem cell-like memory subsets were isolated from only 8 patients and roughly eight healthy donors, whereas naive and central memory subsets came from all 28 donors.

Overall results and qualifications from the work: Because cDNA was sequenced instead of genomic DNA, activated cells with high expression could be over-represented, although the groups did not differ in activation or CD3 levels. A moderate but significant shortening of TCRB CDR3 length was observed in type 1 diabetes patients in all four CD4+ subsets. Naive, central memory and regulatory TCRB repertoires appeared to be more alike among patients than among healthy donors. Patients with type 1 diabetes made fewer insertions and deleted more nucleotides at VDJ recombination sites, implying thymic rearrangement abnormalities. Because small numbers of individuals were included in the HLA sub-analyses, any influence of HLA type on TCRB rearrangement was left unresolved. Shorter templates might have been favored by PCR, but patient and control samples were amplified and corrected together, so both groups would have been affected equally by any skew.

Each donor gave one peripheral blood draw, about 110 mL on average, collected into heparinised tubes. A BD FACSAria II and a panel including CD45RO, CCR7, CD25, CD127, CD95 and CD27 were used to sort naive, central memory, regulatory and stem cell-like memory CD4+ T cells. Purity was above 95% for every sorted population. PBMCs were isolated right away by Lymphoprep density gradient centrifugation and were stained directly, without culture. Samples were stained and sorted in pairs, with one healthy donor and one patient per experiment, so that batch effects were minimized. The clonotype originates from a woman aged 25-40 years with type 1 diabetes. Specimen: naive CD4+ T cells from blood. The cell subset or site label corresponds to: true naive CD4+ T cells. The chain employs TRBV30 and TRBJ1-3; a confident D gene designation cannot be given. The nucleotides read TGTGCCTGCTCTAGCTCTGGAAACACCATATATTTT. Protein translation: CACSSSGNTIYF.